Shown below are 9 T cell receptor beta chains from a single sample sequenced in a study of blood T cell repertoires in COVID-19. Clones were read by immunoSEQ multiplex PCR, and TCRdb kept only the in-frame ones, dropping some. The sample has about 200,000 clones; 80% to 90% are singletons. Sequencing input: PBMCs or T cells enriched from blood (not recorded which). These receptors all come from a woman younger than 30 who had recovered from COVID-19.

A word on this clone: The junction and the germline gene differ at one end; a read error may be behind it. V is TRBV7-9 and J is TRBJ1-1; D perhaps matches TRBD1 (6 bases). The CDR3 has 14 amino acids. Germline-derived CDR1 and CDR2 are SEHNR and FQNEAQ (reference sequence). The chain's CDR3 is CASSPGQLNAEAFF. DNA of the CDR3: TGTGCCAGCAGCCCAGGACAGTTGAACGCTGAAGCTTTCTTT.

The chain employs TRBV7-9 and TRBJ1-1; D may be TRBD1 (6 bases). The V and J ends lost 4 bases and 0 bases respectively, with 9 bases between them. Germline V gives CDR1 SEHNR, CDR2 FQNEAQ (reference sequence). This CDR3 spans 14 amino acids. Here the CDR3 reads CASSYAGVNTEAFF. CDR3 bases: TGTGCCAGCAGCTACGCAGGGGTGAACACTGAAGCTTTCTTT.

CDR3 sequence reads: CASSTTGPLAGNTIYF. The CDR3 nucleotides read TGTGCCAGCAGCACGACAGGGCCCCTGGCTGGAAACACCATATATTTT. J is TRBJ1-3 and V is TRBV7-6, with 7 positions matching TRBD1. The junction had 9 bases not matched to a gene; V was cut back by 5 bases and J by 2 bases. The V gene's germline CDR1 is SGHVS and CDR2 FNYEAQ. This CDR3 has 16 amino acids.

The genes are TRBV29-1 and TRBJ2-7; 7 bases line up with TRBD1. Germline lookup yields CDR1 SQVTM and CDR2 ANQGSEA. With V trimmed by 4 bases and J by 0 bases, 6 bases remained unmatched. The CDR3 extends over 14 amino acids. CDR3 region: CSVAGTEISYEQYF. CDR3 sequence (DNA): TGCAGCGTTGCGGGGACAGAAATCTCCTACGAGCAGTACTTC.

In its sample, this clone was seen a few times. The chain carries TRBV3-1 (or the pseudogene TRBV3-2) and TRBJ2-6; D is ambiguous. CDR3 length: 16 residues. Looked up from germline, CDR1 is LGHDT and CDR2 is YNNKEL (reference sequence). V was shortened by 0 bases and J by 0 bases, with 6 bases between the two germline ends. The CDR3 spells CASSQESFSGANVLTF. As DNA, the CDR3 is TGTGCCAGCAGCCAAGAATCGTTCTCTGGGGCCAACGTCCTGACTTTC.

The chain links TRBV19 to TRBJ1-2, with 7 bases lining up with TRBD1. With 6 bases clipped from V and 5 bases from J, the junction kept 9 bases outside the gene matches. Germline values: CDR1 LNHDA, CDR2 SQIVND (reference sequence). The CDR3 totals 14 residues. The CDR3 DNA reads TGTGCCAGTAGGGCAACCGGGACAGCTTATGGCTACACCTTC. It specifies CASRATGTAYGYTF. The full variable domain, its missing parts supplied by reference TRBV19 and TRBJ1-2, is DGGITQSPKYLFRKEGQNVTLSCEQNLNHDAMYWYRQDPGQGLRLIYYSQIVNDFQKGDIAEGYSVSREKKESFPLTVTSAQKNPTAFYLCASRATGTAYGYTFGSGTRLTVV.

The chain carries TRBV2 and TRBJ1-1, with a tentative D call TRBD1 (6 bases). V was cut by 7 bases and J by 1 base, with 13 bases left in between. The length of the CDR3 is 14 residues. Germline V gene lookup returns CDR1 SNHLY and CDR2 FYNNEI. The CDR3 spells CASTGTPANTEAFF. CDR3 bases: TGTGCCAGCACCGGGACACCGGCGAACACTGAAGCTTTCTTT. Full variable domain (rest looked up from reference TRBV2 and TRBJ1-1): EPEVTQTPSHQVTQMGQEVILRCVPISNHLYFYWYRQILGQKVEFLVSFYNNEISEKSEIFDDQFSVERPDGSNFTLKIRSTKLEDSAMYFCASTGTPANTEAFFGQGTRLTVV.

This clone was picked up one time. The chain employs TRBV10-3 and TRBJ1-6, with D unclear. Trimming took off 0 bases at V and 7 bases at J, with 10 bases between the two ends. This CDR3 has 15 residues. From germline, CDR1 is ENHRY and CDR2 SYGVKD. The CDR3 DNA sequence: TGTGCCATCAGTGAGTCGAGTGAGAGGAATTCACCCCTCCACTTT. Its translation: CAISESSERNSPLHF.

The chain employs TRBV30 and TRBJ1-2, with 9 bases aligning to TRBD1. The germline gives CDR1 GTSNPN, CDR2 SVGIG (reference sequence). The V gene end was trimmed by 5 bases and the J gene end by 7 bases; junction bases not matched to a gene: 8. The CDR3 sequence is 13 residues long. The DNA for the CDR3 is TGTGCCTGGGACGGACAGGGGTATTTTGGCTACACCTTC. Amino acids: CAWDGQGYFGYTF.